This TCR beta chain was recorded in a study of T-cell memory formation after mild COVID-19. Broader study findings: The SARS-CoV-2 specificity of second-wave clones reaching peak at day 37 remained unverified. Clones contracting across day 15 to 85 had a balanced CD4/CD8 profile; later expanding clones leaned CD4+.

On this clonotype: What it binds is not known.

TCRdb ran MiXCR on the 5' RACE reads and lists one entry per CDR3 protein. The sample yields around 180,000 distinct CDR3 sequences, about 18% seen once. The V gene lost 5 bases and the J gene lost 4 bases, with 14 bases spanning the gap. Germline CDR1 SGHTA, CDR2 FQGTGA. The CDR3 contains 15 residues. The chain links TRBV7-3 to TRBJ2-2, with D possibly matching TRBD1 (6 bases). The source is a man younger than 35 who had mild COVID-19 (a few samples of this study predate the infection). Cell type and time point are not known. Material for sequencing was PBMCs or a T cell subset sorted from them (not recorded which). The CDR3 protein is CASSLQGQGTGELFF. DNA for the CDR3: TGTGCCAGCAGCCTCCAGGGGCAAGGCACCGGGGAGCTGTTTTTT.